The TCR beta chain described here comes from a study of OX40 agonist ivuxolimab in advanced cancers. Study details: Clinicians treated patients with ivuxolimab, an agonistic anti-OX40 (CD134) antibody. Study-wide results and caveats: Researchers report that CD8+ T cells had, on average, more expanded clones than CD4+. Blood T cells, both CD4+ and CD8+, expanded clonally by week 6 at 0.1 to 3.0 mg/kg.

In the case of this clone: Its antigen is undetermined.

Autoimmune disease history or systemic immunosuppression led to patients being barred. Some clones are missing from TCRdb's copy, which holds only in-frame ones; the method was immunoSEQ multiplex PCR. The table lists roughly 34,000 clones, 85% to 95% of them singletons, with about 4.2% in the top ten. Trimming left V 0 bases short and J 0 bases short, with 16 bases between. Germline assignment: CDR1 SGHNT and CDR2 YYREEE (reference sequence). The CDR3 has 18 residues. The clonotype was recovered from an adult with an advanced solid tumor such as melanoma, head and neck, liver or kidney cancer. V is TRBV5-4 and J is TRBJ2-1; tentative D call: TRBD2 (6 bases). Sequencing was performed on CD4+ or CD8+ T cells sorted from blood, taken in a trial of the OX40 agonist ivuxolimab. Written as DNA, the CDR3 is TGTGCCAGCAGCTTGGCCCTTTCTAGCGACAGCTCCTACAATGAGCAGTTCTTC. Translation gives CASSLALSSDSSYNEQFF.